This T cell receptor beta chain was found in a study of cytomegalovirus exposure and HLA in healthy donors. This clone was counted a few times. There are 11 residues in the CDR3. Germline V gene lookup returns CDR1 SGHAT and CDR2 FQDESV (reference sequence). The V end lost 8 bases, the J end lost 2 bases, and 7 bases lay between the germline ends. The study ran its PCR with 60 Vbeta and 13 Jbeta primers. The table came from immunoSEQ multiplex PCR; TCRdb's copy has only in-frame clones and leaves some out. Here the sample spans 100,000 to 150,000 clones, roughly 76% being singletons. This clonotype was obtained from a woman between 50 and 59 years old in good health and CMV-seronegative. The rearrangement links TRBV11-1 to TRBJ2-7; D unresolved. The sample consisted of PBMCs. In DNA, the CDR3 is TGTGCCAGCGGTCTAGCCTACGAGCAGTACTTC. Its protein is CASGLAYEQYF.